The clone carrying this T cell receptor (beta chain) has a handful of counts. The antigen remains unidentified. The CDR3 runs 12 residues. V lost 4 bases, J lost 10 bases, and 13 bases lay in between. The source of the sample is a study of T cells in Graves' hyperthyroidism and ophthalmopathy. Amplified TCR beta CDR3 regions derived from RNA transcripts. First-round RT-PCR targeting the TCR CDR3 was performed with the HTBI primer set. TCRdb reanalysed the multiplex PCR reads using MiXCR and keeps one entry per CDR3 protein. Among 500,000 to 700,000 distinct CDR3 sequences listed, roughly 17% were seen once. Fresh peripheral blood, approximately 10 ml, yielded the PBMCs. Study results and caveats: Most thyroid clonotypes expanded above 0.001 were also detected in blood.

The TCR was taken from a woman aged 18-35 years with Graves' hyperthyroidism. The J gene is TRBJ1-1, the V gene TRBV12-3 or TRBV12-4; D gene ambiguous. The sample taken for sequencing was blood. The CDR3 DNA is TGTGCCAGCAGTTGGTTCGGACGGAGAGCTTTCTTT. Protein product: CASSWFGRRAFF.